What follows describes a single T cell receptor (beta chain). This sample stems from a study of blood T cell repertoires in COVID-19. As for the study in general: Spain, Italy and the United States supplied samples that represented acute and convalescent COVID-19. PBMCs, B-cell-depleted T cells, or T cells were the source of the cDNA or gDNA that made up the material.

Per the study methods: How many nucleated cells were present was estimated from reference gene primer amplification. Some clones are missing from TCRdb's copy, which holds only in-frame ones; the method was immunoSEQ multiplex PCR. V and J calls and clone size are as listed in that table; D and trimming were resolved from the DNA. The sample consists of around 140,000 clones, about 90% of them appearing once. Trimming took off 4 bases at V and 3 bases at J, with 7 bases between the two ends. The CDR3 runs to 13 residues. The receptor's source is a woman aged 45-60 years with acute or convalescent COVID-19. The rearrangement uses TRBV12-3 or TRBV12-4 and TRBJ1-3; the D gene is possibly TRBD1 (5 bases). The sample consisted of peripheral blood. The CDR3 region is CASSSGNGNTIYF. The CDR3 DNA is TGTGCCAGCAGTTCAGGGAATGGAAACACCATATATTTT.